This T cell receptor beta chain was recovered during a study of CD8 T cells in Susac syndrome. This clonotype turned up a few times. CDR3 length: 15 amino acids. Looked up from germline, CDR1 is MNHEY and CDR2 is SVGAGI. V trimming: 4 bases; J trimming: 2 bases; junction bases outside the gene matches: 8. Random hexamers were used to reverse transcribe the RNA input (about 0.5 to 1 ug). Amplification of TCR beta CDR3 by immunoSEQ multiplex PCR spanned 54 Vbeta and 13 Jbeta. TCRdb itself ran the immunoSEQ multiplex PCR reads through MiXCR, one entry per CDR3 protein. This sample yields under 550,000 distinct CDR3 sequences, of which about 85% are seen a single time; 0.09% to 0.15% belongs to the top ten. The patients who served as multiple sclerosis controls were treatment-naive and had stable or active relapsing-remitting disease that fulfilled the revised McDonald criteria.

V gene TRBV6-5 combines with J gene TRBJ2-7; 7 positions agree with TRBD2. This clonotype originated in a human donor with multiple sclerosis. The material sequenced was CD8+ T cells from PBMCs. CDR3 nucleotides: TGTGCCAGCAGTTTCCTGCGCGGGAGCACCTACGAGCAGTACTTC. This encodes CASSFLRGSTYEQYF.